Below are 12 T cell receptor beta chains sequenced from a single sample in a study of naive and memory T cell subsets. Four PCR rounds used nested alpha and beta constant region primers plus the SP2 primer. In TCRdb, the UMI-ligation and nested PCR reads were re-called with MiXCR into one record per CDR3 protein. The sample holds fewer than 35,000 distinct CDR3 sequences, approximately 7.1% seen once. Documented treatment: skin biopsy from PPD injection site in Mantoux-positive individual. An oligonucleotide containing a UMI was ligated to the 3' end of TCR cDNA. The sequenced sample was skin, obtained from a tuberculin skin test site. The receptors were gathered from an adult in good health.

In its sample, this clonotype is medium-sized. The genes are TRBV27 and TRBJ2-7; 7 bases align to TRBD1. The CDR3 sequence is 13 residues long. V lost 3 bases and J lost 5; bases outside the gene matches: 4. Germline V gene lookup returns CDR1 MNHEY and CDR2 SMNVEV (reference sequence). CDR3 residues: CASSFRGGNEQYF. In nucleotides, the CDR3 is TGTGCCAGCAGTTTTAGAGGGGGCAACGAGCAGTACTTC.

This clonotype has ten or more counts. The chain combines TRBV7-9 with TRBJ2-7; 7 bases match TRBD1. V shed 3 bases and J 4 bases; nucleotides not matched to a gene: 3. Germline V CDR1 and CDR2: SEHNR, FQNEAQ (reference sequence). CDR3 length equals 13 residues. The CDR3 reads CASSLPGGYEQYF. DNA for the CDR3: TGTGCCAGCAGCTTGCCAGGGGGTTACGAGCAGTACTTC. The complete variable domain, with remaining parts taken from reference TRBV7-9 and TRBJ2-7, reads DTGVSQNPRHKITKRGQNVTFRCDPISEHNRLYWYRQTLGQGPEFLTYFQNEAQLEKSRLLSDRFSAERPKGSFSTLEIQRTEQGDSAMYLCASSLPGGYEQYFGPGTRLTVT.

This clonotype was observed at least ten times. The CDR3 DNA is TGTGCCAGCAGCGTAGGTAGGGACTTAATCCTGAACACTGAAGCTTTCTTT. The encoded protein is CASSVGRDLILNTEAFF. V and J are TRBV9 and TRBJ1-1; tentative D call: TRBD1 (5 bases). V lost 0 bases, J lost 0 bases, and 15 bases lay in between. CDR1 is SGDLS, CDR2 YYNGEE, per germline. The CDR3 has 17 residues.

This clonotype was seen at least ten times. CDR3 sequence (DNA): TGTGCCAGCAGCGTAGCAGGGGAATCCTACGAGCAGTACTTC. It is translated as CASSVAGESYEQYF. The rearrangement uses TRBV9 and TRBJ2-7; TRBD1 is a possible D gene (6 bases). This CDR3 spans 14 amino acids. With 0 bases removed from V and 1 base from J, the gap between germline ends came to 8 bases. Germline CDR1 SGDLS, CDR2 YYNGEE.

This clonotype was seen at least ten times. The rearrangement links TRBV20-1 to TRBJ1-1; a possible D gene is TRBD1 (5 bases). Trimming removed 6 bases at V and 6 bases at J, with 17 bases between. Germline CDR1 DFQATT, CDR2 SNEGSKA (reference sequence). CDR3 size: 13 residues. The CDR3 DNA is TGCAGTGCGGCCAGCGGGGGGAAGCCTGAAGCTTTCTTT. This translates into CSAASGGKPEAFF.

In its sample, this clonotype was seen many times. CDR3: CASSEGYTGRTEAFF. CDR3 in DNA: TGTGCCAGCAGTGAAGGATACACAGGGAGGACTGAAGCTTTCTTT. The chain links TRBV2 to TRBJ1-1; D may be TRBD1 (6 bases). The CDR3 runs 15 residues. Trimming shortened V by 1 base and J by 5 bases, and 14 bases separated the two germline ends. Per germline, CDR1 SNHLY and CDR2 FYNNEI.

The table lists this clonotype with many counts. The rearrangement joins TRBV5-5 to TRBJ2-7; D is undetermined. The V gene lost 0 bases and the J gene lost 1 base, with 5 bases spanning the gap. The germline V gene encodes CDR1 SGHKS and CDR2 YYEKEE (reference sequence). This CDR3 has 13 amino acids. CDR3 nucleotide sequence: TGTGCCAGCAGCTTGGACGTTTCCTACGAGCAGTACTTC. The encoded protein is CASSLDVSYEQYF.

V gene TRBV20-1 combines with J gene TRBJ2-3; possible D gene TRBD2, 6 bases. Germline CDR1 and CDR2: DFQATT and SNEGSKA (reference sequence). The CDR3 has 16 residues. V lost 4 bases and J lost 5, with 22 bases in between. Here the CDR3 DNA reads TGCAGTGCTACCAGTACTAGCTTAATAGCGGTAGATACGCAGTATTTT. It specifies CSATSTSLIAVDTQYF.

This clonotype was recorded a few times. CDR3: CASSLRGELFF. The CDR3 coding sequence is TGTGCCAGCAGCTTACGGGGGGAGCTGTTTTTT. The chain uses TRBV11-2 and TRBJ2-2; D gene uncertain. V was shortened by 2 bases and J by 8 bases, with 3 bases between the two germline ends. Germline assignment: CDR1 SGHAT and CDR2 FQNNGV. The CDR3 has 11 amino acids. The full variable domain, rest sourced from reference TRBV11-2 and TRBJ2-2, is EAGVAQSPRYKIIEKRQSVAFWCNPISGHATLYWYQQILGQGPKLLIQFQNNGVVDDSQLPKDRFSAERLKGVDSTLKIQPAKLEDSAVYLCASSLRGELFFGEGSRLTVL.

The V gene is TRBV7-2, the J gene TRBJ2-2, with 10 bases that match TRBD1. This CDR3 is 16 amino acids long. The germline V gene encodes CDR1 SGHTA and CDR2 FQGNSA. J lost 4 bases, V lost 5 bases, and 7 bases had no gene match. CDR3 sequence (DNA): TGTGCCAGCAGCACCCGACAGGGGGCTGGCACCGGGGAGCTGTTTTTT. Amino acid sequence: CASSTRQGAGTGELFF.

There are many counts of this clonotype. The DNA for the CDR3 is TGTGCCAGCAGCCCGAGTGGGGGGAGAGGAACTCGGGAGCAGTACTTC. It is translated as CASSPSGGRGTREQYF. V is TRBV5-4 and J is TRBJ2-7; weak D call: TRBD2 (6 bases). The germline gives CDR1 SGHNT, CDR2 YYREEE (reference sequence). This CDR3 comprises 16 residues. Trimming left V 4 bases short and J 7 bases short, with 24 bases between.

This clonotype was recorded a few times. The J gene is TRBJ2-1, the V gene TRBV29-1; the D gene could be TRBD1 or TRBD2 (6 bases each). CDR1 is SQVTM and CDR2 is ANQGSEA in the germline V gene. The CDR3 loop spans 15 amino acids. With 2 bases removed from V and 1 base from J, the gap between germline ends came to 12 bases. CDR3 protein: CSVERGDRSYNEQFF. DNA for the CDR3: TGCAGCGTTGAAAGGGGGGACCGTTCCTACAATGAGCAGTTCTTC.